A selection of T cell receptor beta chains follows, all from one sample in a study of cytomegalovirus exposure and HLA in healthy donors. The method was immunoSEQ multiplex PCR; TCRdb's version includes in-frame clones alone and lacks a portion of them. The sample holds tens of thousands of clones, 75% to 85% seen once. Sequenced input: PBMCs. All receptors derive from a male donor in good health and CMV-seronegative. CDR3s include the opening cysteine and the closing phenylalanine or tryptophan. The D gene is left open where the match is weak. Clone size is not always given. Where it is, it says once, few, many or a class for expanded clones.

CDR3nt: TGTGCCAGCTCACCAATGGCAACCCCTAGCAATCAGCCCCAGCATTTT; CDR3aa: CASSPMATPSNQPQHF; abundance: -; v_gene: TRBV18; j_gene: TRBJ1-5; d_gene: -
CDR3nt: TGCGCCAGCAGCCCAGCACCGGAGGGAGGTGAAAAACTGTTTTTT; CDR3aa: CASSPAPEGGEKLFF; abundance: -; v_gene: TRBV5-1; j_gene: TRBJ1-4; d_gene: -
CDR3nt: TGTGCCAGCTCACCCACTTTTAAAGAGAACACTGAAGCTTTCTTT; CDR3aa: CASSPTFKENTEAFF; abundance: few; v_gene: TRBV18; j_gene: TRBJ1-1; d_gene: -
CDR3nt: TGCGCCAGCCGGGGGGAGAGCTCTGGAAACACCATATATTTT; CDR3aa: CASRGESSGNTIYF; abundance: -; v_gene: TRBV4-3; j_gene: TRBJ1-3; d_gene: -
CDR3nt: TGTGCCAGTAAAAGGCTAGCGGGGAAGGATGAGCAGTTCTTC; CDR3aa: CASKRLAGKDEQFF; abundance: -; v_gene: TRBV19; j_gene: TRBJ2-1; d_gene: TRBD2
CDR3nt: TGTGCCAGCCTCGAGGGAGCAACTAATGAAAAACTGTTTTTT; CDR3aa: CASLEGATNEKLFF; abundance: few; v_gene: TRBV18; j_gene: TRBJ1-4; d_gene: -
CDR3nt: TGTGCCAGCACGGTGCGGACTGGGGCCAACGTCCTGACTTTC; CDR3aa: CASTVRTGANVLTF; abundance: few; v_gene: TRBV2; j_gene: TRBJ2-6; d_gene: -
CDR3nt: TGTGCCAGCAGCCCCGTGGGTGCACAGGAAGCTTTCTTT; CDR3aa: CASSPVGAQEAFF; abundance: once; v_gene: TRBV5-6; j_gene: TRBJ1-1; d_gene: -
CDR3nt: TGTGCCAGCAGTTTATCGTCCAGGGGGTCAGAGACCCAGTACTTC; CDR3aa: CASSLSSRGSETQYF; abundance: -; v_gene: TRBV27; j_gene: TRBJ2-5; d_gene: TRBD1
CDR3nt: TGTGCCAGCTCACCCTCACAGGGGGTAACTGAAGCTTTCTTT; CDR3aa: CASSPSQGVTEAFF; abundance: few; v_gene: TRBV18; j_gene: TRBJ1-1; d_gene: TRBD1
CDR3nt: TGCGCCAGCAGCGGACAGGCCCCGAACACCGGGGAGCTGTTTTTT; CDR3aa: CASSGQAPNTGELFF; abundance: -; v_gene: TRBV4-3; j_gene: TRBJ2-2; d_gene: TRBD1
CDR3nt: TGTGCCAGCAGCCCCATGGGGCAGGGAATGAACACTGAAGCTTTCTTT; CDR3aa: CASSPMGQGMNTEAFF; abundance: -; v_gene: TRBV9; j_gene: TRBJ1-1; d_gene: -
CDR3nt: TGTGCCAGCTCACCCGACATGCTGAACACCGGGGAGCTGTTTTTT; CDR3aa: CASSPDMLNTGELFF; abundance: -; v_gene: TRBV18; j_gene: TRBJ2-2; d_gene: -
CDR3nt: TGCAGTGCTGGACCGGGGGAAAAACTGTTTTTT; CDR3aa: CSAGPGEKLFF; abundance: -; v_gene: TRBV20-1; j_gene: TRBJ1-4; d_gene: -
CDR3nt: TGTGCCAGTGGGTTCGGACAGGACTATGGCTACACCTTC; CDR3aa: CASGFGQDYGYTF; abundance: -; v_gene: TRBV19; j_gene: TRBJ1-2; d_gene: TRBD1
CDR3nt: TGTGCCAGCAGCTTAGCCGAAGGACAGGGAGACACTGAAGCTTTCTTT; CDR3aa: CASSLAEGQGDTEAFF; abundance: -; v_gene: TRBV7-9; j_gene: TRBJ1-1; d_gene: TRBD1
CDR3nt: TGTGCCAGCAGCTTGCTTTCGACAGGGTTGAACACTGAAGCTTTCTTT; CDR3aa: CASSLLSTGLNTEAFF; abundance: -; v_gene: TRBV7-9; j_gene: TRBJ1-1; d_gene: TRBD1
CDR3nt: TGTGCCAGCAGCCAAGTCGGAGCGGGTAAAGCTTTCTTT; CDR3aa: CASSQVGAGKAFF; abundance: -; v_gene: TRBV4-2; j_gene: TRBJ1-1; d_gene: -
CDR3nt: TGTGCCAGCAGCGTACAGGGAATCGGTAATTCACCCCTCCACTTT; CDR3aa: CASSVQGIGNSPLHF; abundance: -; v_gene: TRBV7-2; j_gene: TRBJ1-6; d_gene: -
CDR3nt: TGTGCCAGTAGTAAAGGACTAGCGGGGGGCACAGATACGCAGTATTTT; CDR3aa: CASSKGLAGGTDTQYF; abundance: -; v_gene: TRBV19; j_gene: TRBJ2-3; d_gene: TRBD2
CDR3nt: TGTGCCTGGGAATTCGGGGGATTCCAAGAGACCCAGTACTTC; CDR3aa: CAWEFGGFQETQYF; abundance: -; v_gene: TRBV30; j_gene: TRBJ2-5; d_gene: -
CDR3nt: TGTGCCATCAGTCCGGGACAGGGGGCCGGGGACACTGAAGCTTTCTTT; CDR3aa: CAISPGQGAGDTEAFF; abundance: -; v_gene: TRBV10-3; j_gene: TRBJ1-1; d_gene: TRBD1
CDR3nt: TGTGCCAGCAGCCCGTCCTTGGCGGGGGGTAGAGATACGCAGTATTTT; CDR3aa: CASSPSLAGGRDTQYF; abundance: -; v_gene: TRBV11-1; j_gene: TRBJ2-3; d_gene: TRBD2
CDR3nt: TGTGCCAGCAGCCCCCGGGCGGGGGGGCCGACAGATACGCAGTATTTT; CDR3aa: CASSPRAGGPTDTQYF; abundance: few; v_gene: TRBV7-6; j_gene: TRBJ2-3; d_gene: TRBD2
CDR3nt: TGTGCCACCGGCGGGGGGGCCGCGTACAATGAGCAGTTCTTC; CDR3aa: CATGGGAAYNEQFF; abundance: -; v_gene: TRBV15; j_gene: TRBJ2-1; d_gene: TRBD2
CDR3nt: TGTGCCAGTAGTATGGGACAGATGGAGACCCAGTACTTC; CDR3aa: CASSMGQMETQYF; abundance: -; v_gene: TRBV19; j_gene: TRBJ2-5; d_gene: TRBD1
CDR3nt: TGTGCCAGCAGCGACCGACAGGCTGGAAACACCATATATTTT; CDR3aa: CASSDRQAGNTIYF; abundance: -; v_gene: TRBV7-2; j_gene: TRBJ1-3; d_gene: -
CDR3nt: TGTGCCAGCAGTGGGGGGAATGGGCGGCGGGAAAAACTGTTTTTT; CDR3aa: CASSGGNGRREKLFF; abundance: -; v_gene: TRBV28; j_gene: TRBJ1-4; d_gene: -
CDR3nt: TGTGCCAGCAGCCGTGACAGGGAGACCTGGAACACTGAAGCTTCCTTT; CDR3aa: CASSRDRETWNTEASF; abundance: -; v_gene: TRBV7-3; j_gene: TRBJ1-1; d_gene: TRBD1
CDR3nt: TGTGCCAGTGGAACAGGGGGGGACACTGAAGCTTTCTTT; CDR3aa: CASGTGGDTEAFF; abundance: -; v_gene: TRBV19; j_gene: TRBJ1-1; d_gene: TRBD1
CDR3nt: TGTGCCAGCAGCTCTTCCACCAGGGGAGAGACCCAGTACTTC; CDR3aa: CASSSSTRGETQYF; abundance: -; v_gene: TRBV5-8; j_gene: TRBJ2-5; d_gene: -
CDR3nt: TGTGCCAGCAGTTTAGCGGGTGTCACAGATACGCAGTATTTT; CDR3aa: CASSLAGVTDTQYF; abundance: -; v_gene: TRBV5-6; j_gene: TRBJ2-3; d_gene: TRBD2
CDR3nt: TGTGCCACCTCGGGGAGCAATCAGCCCCAGCATTTT; CDR3aa: CATSGSNQPQHF; abundance: -; v_gene: TRBV19; j_gene: TRBJ1-5; d_gene: -
CDR3nt: TGTGCCAGCAGCTTAGGTCCCTTCCCGAACACTGAAGCTTTCTTT; CDR3aa: CASSLGPFPNTEAFF; abundance: -; v_gene: TRBV11-2; j_gene: TRBJ1-1; d_gene: -
CDR3nt: TGTGCCACCAGCAGAGAACAGGGGCGGAATCAGTACTTC; CDR3aa: CATSREQGRNQYF; abundance: -; v_gene: TRBV15; j_gene: TRBJ2-5; d_gene: TRBD1
CDR3nt: TGTGCCAGTACCTTAAAGGAGAGGGGGCCCGATGAGCAGTTCTTC; CDR3aa: CASTLKERGPDEQFF; abundance: -; v_gene: TRBV19; j_gene: TRBJ2-1; d_gene: TRBD1
CDR3nt: TGTGCCAGTACCCCTGACAGGGTTGGCAATCAGCCCCAGCATTTT; CDR3aa: CASTPDRVGNQPQHF; abundance: -; v_gene: TRBV19; j_gene: TRBJ1-5; d_gene: TRBD1
CDR3nt: TGTGCCAGCACCCCGGGGGGATTAACTGAAGCTTTCTTT; CDR3aa: CASTPGGLTEAFF; abundance: -; v_gene: TRBV6-5; j_gene: TRBJ1-1; d_gene: -
CDR3nt: TGTGCCAGCAGTTTAGATCCCACAGGATACTACGAGCAGTACTTC; CDR3aa: CASSLDPTGYYEQYF; abundance: -; v_gene: TRBV27; j_gene: TRBJ2-7; d_gene: -
CDR3nt: TGTGCCAGCAGCTTAGCGGGGACAGGAGGCACTGAAGCTTTCTTT; CDR3aa: CASSLAGTGGTEAFF; abundance: -; v_gene: TRBV7-2; j_gene: TRBJ1-1; d_gene: TRBD1
CDR3nt: TGTGCCAGCAGCCCCCGACAGTCTAACTATGGCTACACCTTC; CDR3aa: CASSPRQSNYGYTF; abundance: -; v_gene: TRBV7-9; j_gene: TRBJ1-2; d_gene: -
CDR3nt: TGTGCCAGTCACGAGACTAGCGGGGGTAAGCAGTTCTTC; CDR3aa: CASHETSGGKQFF; abundance: few; v_gene: TRBV19; j_gene: TRBJ2-1; d_gene: TRBD2
CDR3nt: TGTGCCAGTAGTATAGCAGGGGAGCGAAACATTCAGTACTTC; CDR3aa: CASSIAGERNIQYF; abundance: -; v_gene: TRBV19; j_gene: TRBJ2-4; d_gene: -
CDR3nt: TGTGCCAGCAGCCTTTCCGGGACGGGGGGGCCAGACGAGCAGTACTTC; CDR3aa: CASSLSGTGGPDEQYF; abundance: -; v_gene: TRBV7-3; j_gene: TRBJ2-7; d_gene: TRBD2
CDR3nt: TGTGCCAGCAGCCAAGATGGGCCTAGCGGGGGTCAAGAGACCCAGTACTTC; CDR3aa: CASSQDGPSGGQETQYF; abundance: once; v_gene: TRBV4-2; j_gene: TRBJ2-5; d_gene: TRBD2
CDR3nt: TGCGCCAGCAGTGAGTTCGCTAGCGGGGGGATTACAGATACGCAGTATTTT; CDR3aa: CASSEFASGGITDTQYF; abundance: -; v_gene: TRBV10-1; j_gene: TRBJ2-3; d_gene: TRBD2
CDR3nt: TGTGCCAGCAGCCTTGCGGGTCTAGCGGGGACCTACAATGAGCAGTTCTTC; CDR3aa: CASSLAGLAGTYNEQFF; abundance: -; v_gene: TRBV14; j_gene: TRBJ2-1; d_gene: TRBD2
CDR3nt: TGTGCCAGCAGCTGGGTGGAGGGCGACGAGCAGTACTTC; CDR3aa: CASSWVEGDEQYF; abundance: -; v_gene: TRBV11-3; j_gene: TRBJ2-7; d_gene: -
CDR3nt: TGTGCCAGCAGCGCCCGGGGGTCAACTAATGAAAAACTGTTTTTT; CDR3aa: CASSARGSTNEKLFF; abundance: -; v_gene: TRBV9; j_gene: TRBJ1-4; d_gene: -
CDR3nt: TGTGCCAGCAGCCAGGCGGGCAGAGGGCAAGGCTACACCTTC; CDR3aa: CASSQAGRGQGYTF; abundance: -; v_gene: TRBV7-2; j_gene: TRBJ1-2; d_gene: -
CDR3nt: TGCGCCAGCAGCCCGTGGGGGGGCCAAGAGACCCAGTACTTC; CDR3aa: CASSPWGGQETQYF; abundance: few; v_gene: TRBV5-1; j_gene: TRBJ2-5; d_gene: TRBD2
CDR3nt: TGTGCCAGCAGTTACAGGGGGGTGGAAGACAATGAGCAGTTCTTC; CDR3aa: CASSYRGVEDNEQFF; abundance: -; v_gene: TRBV2; j_gene: TRBJ2-1; d_gene: TRBD1
CDR3nt: TGTGCCAGCAGCTTAGCGCGGGGTTACACTGAAGCTTTCTTT; CDR3aa: CASSLARGYTEAFF; abundance: few; v_gene: TRBV7-9; j_gene: TRBJ1-1; d_gene: -
CDR3nt: TGTGCCAGCAGCAAGAGGCAGGGCCAAAATGAAAAACTGTTTTTT; CDR3aa: CASSKRQGQNEKLFF; abundance: -; v_gene: TRBV5-4; j_gene: TRBJ1-4; d_gene: -
CDR3nt: TGCGCCAGCAGCTTGGACAGCTACACTGAAGCTTTCTTT; CDR3aa: CASSLDSYTEAFF; abundance: once; v_gene: TRBV5-1; j_gene: TRBJ1-1; d_gene: -